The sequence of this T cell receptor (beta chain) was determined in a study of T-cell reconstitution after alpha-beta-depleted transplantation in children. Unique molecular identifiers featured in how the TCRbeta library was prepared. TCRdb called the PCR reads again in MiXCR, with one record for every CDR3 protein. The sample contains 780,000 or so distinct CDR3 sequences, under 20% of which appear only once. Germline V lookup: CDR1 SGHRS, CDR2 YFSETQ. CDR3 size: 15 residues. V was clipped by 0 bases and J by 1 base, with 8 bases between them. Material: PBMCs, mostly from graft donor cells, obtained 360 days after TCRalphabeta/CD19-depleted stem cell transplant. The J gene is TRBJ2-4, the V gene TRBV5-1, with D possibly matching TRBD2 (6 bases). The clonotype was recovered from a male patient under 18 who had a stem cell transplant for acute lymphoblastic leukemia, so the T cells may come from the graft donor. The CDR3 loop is CASSLVRGAKNIQYF. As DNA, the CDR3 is TGCGCCAGCAGCTTGGTTCGGGGGGCCAAAAACATTCAGTACTTC.